What follows describes a single T cell receptor beta chain. Compared with germline, one end of the junction differs, possibly owing to a read error. The record originates from a study of blood T cell repertoires in COVID-19. For the study at large: PBMCs, B-cell-depleted T cells, or T cells were the source of the cDNA or gDNA that made up the material.

The length of the CDR3 is 17 residues. Germline lookup yields CDR1 SGHVS and CDR2 FQNEAQ. Produced via immunoSEQ multiplex PCR; TCRdb's table is partial and in-frame only. The profile shows about 42,000 clones, around four fifths of them singletons. This chain connects TRBV7-8 to TRBJ2-1, with D tentatively TRBD2 (5 bases). The clonotype was recovered from a middle-aged man with active COVID-19. The sequenced material came from peripheral blood. The CDR3 is CASSLASSGVMYNEQFF. The DNA for the CDR3 is TGTGCCAGCAGCCTAGCCTCCAGCGGCGTCATGTACAATGAGCAGTTCTTC.